This TCR beta chain was identified during a study of T-cell reconstitution after alpha-beta-depleted transplantation in children. As it was prepared, the TCRbeta library received unique molecular identifiers. TCRdb used MiXCR to reprocess the PCR reads, holding one entry per CDR3 protein. The table has over 400,000 distinct CDR3 sequences, under 15% seen once. Germline V gene lookup returns CDR1 MNHNS and CDR2 SASEGT. V lost 3 bases, J lost 4 bases, and 18 bases lay in between. The CDR3 length is 17 residues. This clonotype was picked up many times. This chain links TRBV6-1 with TRBJ2-2; possible D gene TRBD1, 6 bases. The material sequenced was PBMCs from the stem cell graft donor, taken from the stem cell graft. The origin of this receptor is a human donor who donated a stem cell graft to a child with combined immunodeficiency. The CDR3 DNA reads TGTGCCAGCAGTGATGTAAGGTACAGGGCGAGCACCGGGGAGCTGTTTTTT. It translates to CASSDVRYRASTGELFF.